The 9 T cell receptor beta chains listed next were all sequenced from one sample in a study of identical twins' blood T cells. Each CDR3 protein is one row after TCRdb ran MiXCR on the 5' RACE reads. The table includes a few hundred thousand distinct CDR3 sequences, about 28% detected once. The specimen sequenced was PBMCs. These receptors were taken from a woman aged 18-49 years in good health.

The rearrangement uses TRBV18 and TRBJ1-1, with no clear D. The V gene lost 5 bases and the J gene lost 4 bases, with 11 bases spanning the gap. Looked up from germline, CDR1 is KGHSH and CDR2 is LQKENI. The CDR3 totals 13 residues. This CDR3 reads CASSTSVGTEAFF. The DNA of the CDR3 is TGTGCCAGCTCAACTTCGGTGGGCACTGAAGCTTTCTTT.

V usage is TRBV20-1 and J usage is TRBJ2-1; D uncertain. The CDR3 contains 15 residues. The V end was cut by 5 bases, the J end by 0 bases, with 14 bases between. Per the germline V gene, CDR1 is DFQATT and CDR2 is SNEGSKA (reference sequence). DNA for the CDR3: TGCAGTGCTTGGTCGAATGACGCCTCCTACAATGAGCAGTTCTTC. Translated, it gives CSAWSNDASYNEQFF.

A word on this clonotype: This may stem from a read error, because a much larger clone lies one nucleotide away. This chain uses TRBV5-1 with TRBJ1-3; the D is unclear. CDR1 and CDR2 from the germline V gene are SGHRS and YFSETQ. The CDR3 contains 14 residues. The CDR3 DNA reads TGCGCCAGCAGCGATACAGCCTCTGGAACCACCATATATTTT. Translation: CASSDTASGTTIYF.

As concerns this clonotype: A junction end diverges from the germline sequence, so it may reflect a read error. The rearrangement joins TRBV14 to TRBJ1-1; D ambiguous. CDR3 length: 13 residues. Per the germline V gene, CDR1 is SGHDN and CDR2 is FVKESK. For the CDR3, the DNA is TGTGCCAGCAGTCAAGACGAAAACACTGAAGCTTTCTTT. Protein product: CASSQDENTEAFF.

The gene calls are TRBV7-2 and TRBJ1-3; D is perhaps TRBD1 (5 bases). V gave up 2 bases and J gave up 0 bases, with 11 bases separating them. CDR3 length: 16 amino acids. CDR1 and CDR2 (germline): SGHTA, FQGNSA. CDR3 region: CASSLRGGRSGNTIYF. The CDR3 nucleotides are TGTGCCAGCAGCTTAAGGGGCGGTCGCTCTGGAAACACCATATATTTT.

This clonotype has just one count. This chain links TRBV21-1 with TRBJ2-1; TRBD2, the table's D call, was not compared with the DNA. TRBV21-1 is a pseudogene locus. The CDR3 runs to 16 residues. The chain's CDR3 is CASSKGKRTFDNEQFF. CDR3 DNA: TGTGCCAGCAGCAAAGGAAAGCGGACGTTCGACAATGAGCAGTTCTTC.

This clonotype has ten or more counts. The rearrangement uses TRBV24-1 and TRBJ2-1, with D possibly being TRBD2 (6 bases). V lost 5 bases and J 7 bases, leaving 11 bases between the germline ends. The CDR3 spans 13 residues. CDR1 KGHDR and CDR2 SFDVKD come from the germline V gene. DNA for the CDR3: TGTGCCACCAGTGCTGGGACTGGGAATGAGCAGTTCTTC. Amino acid sequence: CATSAGTGNEQFF.

The chain is built from TRBV12-5 and TRBJ1-1; D gene uncertain. The CDR3 totals 14 residues. Germline V lookup: CDR1 LGHNT, CDR2 FRNRAP. The germline V and J ends were trimmed by 6 bases and 3 bases, with 14 bases remaining between them. The DNA of the CDR3 is TGTGCTAGTGGGTCGGGGTATGGTGACACTGAAGCTTTCTTT. Residues: CASGSGYGDTEAFF. Full variable domain (missing parts from reference TRBV12-5 and TRBJ1-1): DARVTQTPRHKVTEMGQEVTMRCQPILGHNTVFWYRQTMMQGLELLAYFRNRAPLDDSGMPKDRFSAEMPDATLATLKIQPSEPRDSAVYFCASGSGYGDTEAFFGQGTRLTVV.

This clonotype was counted a few times. This sequence joins TRBV7-2 and TRBJ1-1; maybe TRBD1 (5 bases). The CDR3 totals 13 residues. Germline V lookup: CDR1 SGHTA, CDR2 FQGNSA. The V end lost 6 bases, the J end lost 2 bases, and 10 bases lay between the germline ends. CDR3 region: CASSRDSNTEAFF. The CDR3 DNA sequence: TGTGCCAGCAGTCGCGACAGTAACACTGAAGCTTTCTTT.